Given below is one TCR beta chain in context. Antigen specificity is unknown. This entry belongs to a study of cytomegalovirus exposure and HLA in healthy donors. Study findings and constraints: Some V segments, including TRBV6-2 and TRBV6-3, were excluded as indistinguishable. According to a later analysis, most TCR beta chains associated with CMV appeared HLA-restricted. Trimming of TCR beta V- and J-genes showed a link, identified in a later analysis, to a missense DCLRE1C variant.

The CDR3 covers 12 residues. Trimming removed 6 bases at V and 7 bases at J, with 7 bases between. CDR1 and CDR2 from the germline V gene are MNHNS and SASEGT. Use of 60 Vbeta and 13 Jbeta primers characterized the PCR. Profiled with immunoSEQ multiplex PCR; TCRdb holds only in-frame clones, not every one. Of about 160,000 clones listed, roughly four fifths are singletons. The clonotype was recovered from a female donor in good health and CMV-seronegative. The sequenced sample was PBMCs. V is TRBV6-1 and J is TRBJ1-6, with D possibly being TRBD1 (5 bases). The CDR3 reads CASRRDNSPLHF. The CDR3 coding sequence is TGTGCCAGCAGGCGGGACAATTCACCCCTCCACTTT.